Listed here is a single T cell receptor beta chain. Some clones are missing from TCRdb's copy, which holds only in-frame ones; the method was immunoSEQ multiplex PCR. The sample lists roughly 97,000 clones, around 96% occurring once. This specimen belongs to a study of technical replicates of blood from four donors. Germline V CDR1 and CDR2: LNHDA, SQIVND (reference sequence). This CDR3 has 14 amino acids. V shed 6 bases and J shed 8 bases, with 19 bases lying between them. This clonotype was obtained from a human donor in good health. The V gene is TRBV19, the J gene TRBJ1-2; weak D call: TRBD1 (6 bases). Material for sequencing was T cells isolated from PBMCs. CDR3 amino acids: CASSPLGGAGGYTF. The DNA for the CDR3 is TGTGCCAGTAGCCCCTTGGGGGGGGCGGGCGGCTACACCTTC.